This T cell receptor beta chain is from a study of radiation and T cells in renal cell carcinoma. The CDR3 has 14 residues. CDR1 PRHDT and CDR2 FYEKMQ come from the germline V gene (reference sequence). V was clipped by 5 bases and J by 2 bases, with 13 bases between them. Using immunoSEQ multiplex PCR, the repertoire was profiled, and TCRdb retains in-frame clones only, with some absent. The sample lists about 130,000 clones, over 75% seen once, with roughly 6.2% in the top ten. Study-wide points: Top tumor clonotypes rose in blood 2 weeks post-radiation, then contracted.

Points on this clone: The antigen is undetermined.

This sample's time point: blood 2 weeks post-SBRT. Treatment reported: 15 Gy SBRT to primary tumor, nephrectomy 4 weeks later. This rearrangement joins TRBV13 to TRBJ2-7; D possibly matches TRBD1 or TRBD2 (5 bases each). The sample was blood, taken from a patient whose treatment included radiotherapy and nephrectomy. This clonotype was sampled from a man in his fifties with renal cell carcinoma. The CDR3 bases are TGTGCCAGCAGCCGGGGACGGCCGACCTACGAGCAGTACTTC. It translates to CASSRGRPTYEQYF.